This T cell receptor beta chain was recovered during a study of blood T cell repertoires in COVID-19. The V gene's germline CDR1 is SQVTM and CDR2 ANQGSEA. The CDR3 extends over 15 amino acids. V lost 7 bases and J lost 5; bases outside the gene matches: 10. Data came from immunoSEQ multiplex PCR; TCRdb stores just in-frame clones and leaves some out. The repertoire has 200,000 to 250,000 clones, 70% to 90% of them found once; the top ten carry approximately 11%. This sequence was found in a man aged 25-45 years who had recovered from COVID-19. Sequencing was performed on PBMCs or T cells enriched from blood (not recorded which). This chain uses TRBV29-1 with TRBJ2-1; 11 bases line up with TRBD2. For the CDR3, the DNA is TGCAGCGCGCGGCCCTCTAGCGGGGGGAACAATGAGCAGTTCTTC. Translated, it gives CSARPSSGGNNEQFF.